The source of this T cell receptor (beta chain) is a study of blood T cell repertoires in COVID-19. Study summary: The samples span acute and convalescent COVID-19 from the United States, Italy and Spain. Sources were T cells, B-cell-depleted T cells, or PBMCs; the material itself was cDNA or gDNA.

Authors' data handling: Reference gene primer amplification yielded estimated nucleated cell counts. Assay used: immunoSEQ multiplex PCR; TCRdb lists only in-frame clones, some missing. That table supplies the V and J calls and clone size; D and trimming were determined from the DNA. The sample has about 59,000 clones; 85% are singletons. CDR3 length: 12 amino acids. The V gene's germline CDR1 is LNHDA and CDR2 SQIVND (reference sequence). Trimming shortened V by 5 bases and J by 15 bases, and 17 bases separated the two germline ends. This clone was seen more than once but under ten times. The clonotype comes from a human donor in a cohort sampled during active COVID-19. Sequencing input: peripheral blood. The chain recombines TRBV19 with TRBJ2-1; TRBD1 might be the D (6 bases). CDR3 nucleotide sequence: TGTGCCAGTAGTCCCCGGGACACCGGGCCGTTCTTC. Translating it yields CASSPRDTGPFF.